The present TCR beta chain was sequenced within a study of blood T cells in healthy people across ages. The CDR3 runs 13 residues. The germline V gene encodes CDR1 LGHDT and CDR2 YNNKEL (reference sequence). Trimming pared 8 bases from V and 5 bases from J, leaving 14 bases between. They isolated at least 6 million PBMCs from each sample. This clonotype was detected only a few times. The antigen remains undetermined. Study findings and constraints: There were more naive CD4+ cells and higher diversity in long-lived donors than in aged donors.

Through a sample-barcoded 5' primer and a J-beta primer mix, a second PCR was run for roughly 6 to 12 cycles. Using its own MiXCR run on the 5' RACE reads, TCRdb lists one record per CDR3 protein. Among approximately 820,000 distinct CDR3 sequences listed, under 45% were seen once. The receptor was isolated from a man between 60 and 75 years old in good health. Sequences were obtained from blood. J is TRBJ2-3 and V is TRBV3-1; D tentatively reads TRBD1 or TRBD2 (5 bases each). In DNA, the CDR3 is TGTGCCAGCGGAGATGGGGCGGGAGATACGCAGTATTTT. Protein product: CASGDGAGDTQYF.